The clone carrying this TCR beta chain was seen only a few times. V dropped 11 bases and J dropped 1 base, with 14 bases sitting between them. This CDR3 comprises 13 residues. CDR1 is MNHNS and CDR2 is SASEGT in the germline V gene. Cells sorted by CD45RO/CCR7/CD25/CD127/CD95/CD27 comprised CD4+ naive, central memory, regulatory and stem cell-like memory cells. This specimen comes from a study of beta chain features in type 1 diabetes. Sequenced material consisted of expressed TCRB transcripts (all of the isolated RNA was reverse transcribed). The table came from immunoSEQ multiplex PCR; TCRdb's copy has only in-frame clones and leaves some out. Counted here are 130,000 to 150,000 clones, about 9.2% occurring once; the ten biggest clones make up around 0.63%.

The chain has TRBV6-1 and TRBJ1-1; D perhaps matches TRBD1 (5 bases). The sequence derives from a man aged 18 to 29 in good health. The sample was central memory CD4+ T cells from blood. The CDR3 sequence is CAGQGSSNTEAFF. CDR3 coding DNA: TGTGCCGGGCAGGGTTCGTCGAACACTGAAGCTTTCTTT.